These T cell receptor beta chains were read from a single sample in a study of cytotoxic CD8 clonotypes in ibrutinib-treated CLL. Only in-frame clones appear in the TCRdb table, and some are missing; sequencing was by immunoSEQ multiplex PCR. This repertoire shows roughly 150,000 clones, 70% to 90% found once; its top ten account for around 2.7%. The sequencing used PBMCs, collected at disease progression, from a patient treated with ibrutinib. The receptors shown here come from a human donor with chronic lymphocytic leukemia. The CDR3 runs from the conserved cysteine through the conserved F or W. The order of the fields is J gene, clone size, V gene, CDR3 protein. Clone size is shown for a subset of rows, as once, few, many or a class of expanded clone.

TRBJ2-3,-,TRBV15,CATSRQGKADTQYF
TRBJ2-1,-,TRBV2,CASSDPLREAPNEQFF
TRBJ2-1,-,TRBV19,CASSIPILGGPEQFF
TRBJ1-2,few,TRBV6-5,CASSYLGGSSYGYTF
TRBJ2-4,-,TRBV5-1,CASSPRGNDIQYF
TRBJ1-4,-,TRBV25-1,CASSGGRQKATNEKLFF
TRBJ2-5,-,TRBV7-2,CASSSSGTAKETQYF
TRBJ2-2,-,TRBV29-1,CSVAPGRRDTGELFF
TRBJ2-7,-,TRBV7-9,CASSFTGGDYEQYF
TRBJ1-1,-,TRBV6-5,CASSYGRNTEAFF
TRBJ2-2,-,TRBV9,CASSLFGTNTGELFF
TRBJ1-5,few,TRBV6-1,CASRPRGNSNQPQHF
TRBJ1-1,-,TRBV20-1,CTPGGIEAFF
TRBJ1-1,-,TRBV5-5,CASSQLPGDTEAFF
TRBJ1-2,-,TRBV30,CAWSVQGAIGYTF
TRBJ2-5,-,TRBV29-1,CSGDSFGEQYF
TRBJ1-5,-,TRBV28,CASRRGGGRNQPQHF